The rows below give T cell receptor beta chains drawn from one sample of a study of early T cells in non-severe SARS-CoV-2 infection. TCRdb re-called the 5' RACE reads through MiXCR, storing one row per CDR3 protein. The table has approximately 45,000 distinct CDR3 sequences, 9.5% to 13% seen once; the top ten hold roughly 9%. Sequencing input: whole blood. The receptors come from an adult who was a healthcare worker with PCR-confirmed SARS-CoV-2 infection or an uninfected control (not recorded which). Both conserved end residues are part of each CDR3. A D gene is named only where the DNA matches it firmly. For some rows the clone size is stated as once, few or many, or as a class when expanded; others skip it.

j_call	v_call	d_call	clone_size	cdr3_nt	cdr3_aa
TRBJ1-2	TRBV4-1	.	few	TGCGCCAGCAGCCAAGATTGGGGGGGCTATGGCTACACCTTC	CASSQDWGGYGYTF
TRBJ1-6	TRBV5-1	.	many	TGCGCCAGTTCAAGGAACCTCGGGAGTAATTCACCCCTCCACTTT	CASSRNLGSNSPLHF
TRBJ2-7	TRBV18	TRBD1	many	TGTGCCAGCTCACCCGGGACAGGGGGCTACTACGAGCAGTACTTC	CASSPGTGGYYEQYF
TRBJ1-1	TRBV7-3	.	many	TGTGCCAGCAGCTTTCAATCGGTTCGCCTTATGAACACTGAAGCTTTCTTT	CASSFQSVRLMNTEAFF
TRBJ2-3	TRBV11-2	TRBD1	many	TGTGCCAGCAGCCGACAGGGGGCGCGACCAGATACGCAGTATTTT	CASSRQGARPDTQYF
TRBJ1-2	TRBV29-1	.	few	TGCAGCGCCGCCGGGCGAGGGGTTGGCTATGGCTACACCTTC	CSAAGRGVGYGYTF
TRBJ2-3	TRBV11-2	TRBD1	.	TGTGCCAGCAGCTCGGACAGGGCAGGCACAGATACGCAGTATTTT	CASSSDRAGTDTQYF
TRBJ1-1	TRBV29-1	.	.	TGCAGCGTCGGGCTGGGGGATGGCACTGAAGCTTTCTTT	CSVGLGDGTEAFF
TRBJ2-7	TRBV5-1	TRBD1	few	TGCGCCAGCAGATCTATCGTGGACAGGCCTTCCTACGAGCAGTACTTC	CASRSIVDRPSYEQYF
TRBJ2-3	TRBV29-1	.	.	TGCAGCGTTGGGGGCGGGTCGGAAGATACGCAGTATTTT	CSVGGGSEDTQYF
TRBJ2-5	TRBV18	.	.	TGTGCCAGCTCTTTCCAGGGCGGGGAGACCCAGTACTTC	CASSFQGGETQYF
TRBJ2-3	TRBV7-3	.	.	TGTGCCAGCAGCTGGGACGCGCTTGGGGCAGGGGCAGATACGCAGTATTTT	CASSWDALGAGADTQYF
TRBJ2-1	TRBV6-1	.	few	TGTGCCAGCAGAACTCAGGGGTGGCAGGGTGAGCAGTTCTTC	CASRTQGWQGEQFF
TRBJ1-2	TRBV6-2/TRBV6-3	.	.	TGTGCCAGCAGCAGGGCCTATGACTACACCTTC	CASSRAYDYTF
TRBJ2-7	TRBV7-2	.	few	TGTGCCAGCAGCTTAGAGTACGGTGTTGGTTCCTACGAGCAGTACTTC	CASSLEYGVGSYEQYF
TRBJ2-7	TRBV9	.	once	TGTGCCAGCAGCGTAGCCAGGGTAGACGAGCAGTACTTC	CASSVARVDEQYF
TRBJ2-5	TRBV11-2	.	many	TGTGCCAGCAGCCTCCTTCCTGGGCAGACCCAGTACTTC	CASSLLPGQTQYF
TRBJ2-7	TRBV18	.	many	TGTGCCAGCTCACCACCGGCAGTAAGGCTCGAGCAGTACTTC	CASSPPAVRLEQYF
TRBJ2-7	TRBV7-3	.	few	TGTGCCAGCAGCTTAATGTGGGGGTACGAGCAGTACTTC	CASSLMWGYEQYF
TRBJ1-1	TRBV6-5	TRBD1	few	TGTGCCAGCAGTCACCCACAGGGGGCCACTGAAGCTTTCTTT	CASSHPQGATEAFF
TRBJ2-1	TRBV6-5	TRBD2	many	TGTGCCAGCAGTCCCGACGGGGGGGGTCTCTACAATGAGCAGTTCTTC	CASSPDGGGLYNEQFF
TRBJ1-1	TRBV7-3	.	many	TGTGCCAGCAGCTACGCCAGACAGTATGAAGCTTTCTTT	CASSYARQYEAFF